The 16 T cell receptor beta chains below all came from one sample that was sequenced in a study of T cell responses to AZD1222 COVID-19 vaccine. Generated by immunoSEQ multiplex PCR, the TCRdb table keeps only in-frame clones and is missing some. In the table there are some 120,000 clones, roughly 90% of which are singletons. The material was peripheral blood, obtained on day 0 of AZD1222 vaccination. The receptor set was obtained from an adult in good health.

This chain joins TRBV21-1 and TRBJ1-5. TRBV21-1 is flagged as a pseudogene. This CDR3 is 15 amino acids long. The CDR3 region has the DNA TGTGCCAGCAGCAAAGAGTGGGTTCTCAATCAGCCCCAGCATTTT. Protein: CASSKEWVLNQPQHF.

V usage is TRBV9 and J usage is TRBJ2-7, with D perhaps matching TRBD1 (6 bases). The CDR3 covers 14 residues. Germline CDR1 SGDLS, CDR2 YYNGEE. Trimming took 0 bases from V and 4 from J, leaving 11 bases between them. CDR3 sequence: CASSVDPDSYEQYF. The CDR3 region has the DNA TGTGCCAGCAGCGTAGACCCGGACAGTTACGAGCAGTACTTC.

The genes are TRBV7-8 and TRBJ1-6, with 11 positions matching TRBD1. Germline V lookup: CDR1 SGHVS, CDR2 FQNEAQ. J gave up 7 bases and V 5 bases, and 4 bases lay outside the gene matches. CDR3 length: 15 amino acids. CDR3 sequence (DNA): TGTGCCAGCAGCGACCGGGACAGGGGGAATTCACCCCTCCACTTT. It is translated as CASSDRDRGNSPLHF.

The chain joins TRBV24-1 to TRBJ2-3, with D possibly being TRBD2 (6 bases). This CDR3 is 16 amino acids long. The germline V gene encodes CDR1 KGHDR and CDR2 SFDVKD. Deletions cut 5 bases from V and 1 base from J, with 15 bases between. DNA for the CDR3: TGTGCCACCAGTGTGCGGAGGGCCGGAGGCACAGATACGCAGTATTTT. Translating it yields CATSVRRAGGTDTQYF.

The chain couples TRBV12-3 or TRBV12-4 to TRBJ1-1, with D hard to call. The CDR3 contains 13 residues. V lost 6 bases to trimming and J lost 8 bases, with 16 bases between them. CDR3 in amino acids: CASSSGPGSEAFF. DNA of the CDR3: TGTGCCAGCAGCTCGGGTCCCGGGTCAGAAGCTTTCTTT.

Of note for this clone: Within the sample, other DNA sequences also encode this same CDR3. The rearrangement joins TRBV18 to TRBJ2-7; D is uncertain. V was pared by 6 bases and J by 6 bases, with 9 bases between. CDR1 is KGHSH, CDR2 LQKENI, per germline. This CDR3 comprises 11 residues. CDR3 in amino acids: CASSPGTEQYF. CDR3 bases: TGTGCCAGCTCCCCCGGCACCGAGCAGTACTTC.

This clone was found once. This chain links TRBV4-2 with TRBJ2-1; D is undetermined. Trimming left V 4 bases short and J 0 bases short, with 13 bases between. CDR1 is LGHNA and CDR2 is YNFKEQ in the germline V gene. The CDR3 runs to 16 residues. CDR3 DNA: TGTGCCAGCAGCCTCATGGCGGCAAGCTCCTACAATGAGCAGTTCTTC. Protein: CASSLMAASSYNEQFF.

The gene calls are TRBV6-5 and TRBJ2-7; D could derive from TRBD1 or TRBD2 (5 bases each). The germline V gene has CDR1 MNHEY and CDR2 SVGAGI. This CDR3 is 14 amino acids long. The V end lost 2 bases, the J end lost 3 bases, and 11 bases lay between the germline ends. DNA for the CDR3: TGTGCCAGCAGTTACGCACGGGACGTCTACGAGCAGTACTTC. This codes for CASSYARDVYEQYF.

The chain links TRBV27 to TRBJ1-3; no clear D. Trimming took 6 bases from V and 0 from J, leaving 12 bases between them. Germline V gene lookup returns CDR1 MNHEY and CDR2 SMNVEV (reference sequence). The CDR3 is 15 residues long. CDR3 amino acids: CASSPRPGSGNTIYF. The CDR3 region has the DNA TGTGCCAGCAGCCCCCGTCCCGGCTCTGGAAACACCATATATTTT.

The rearrangement joins TRBV25-1 to TRBJ2-7, with D possibly being TRBD1 (5 bases). The CDR3 has 16 residues. The V gene's germline CDR1 is MGHDK and CDR2 SYGVNS. V lost 1 base and J lost 6, with 19 bases in between. The CDR3 spells CASSESHRRTPLEQYF. The CDR3 coding sequence is TGTGCCAGCAGTGAATCCCACAGGCGAACACCCCTCGAGCAGTACTTC.

The chain uses TRBV18 and TRBJ2-7; 9 bases are a match to TRBD1. V shed 2 bases, J shed 5 bases, and the junction held 7 bases outside the gene matches. The CDR3 runs 15 residues. Germline values: CDR1 KGHSH, CDR2 LQKENI. CDR3 residues: CASSPATGTGNEQYF. The CDR3 DNA is TGTGCCAGCTCACCAGCTACCGGGACAGGGAACGAGCAGTACTTC.

The chain combines TRBV7-9 with TRBJ2-7; TRBD1 might be the D (6 bases). The CDR3 is 16 amino acids. Germline V gene data show CDR1 as SEHNR and CDR2 as FQNEAQ (reference sequence). V was pared by 6 bases and J by 3 bases, with 21 bases between. The CDR3 DNA reads TGTGCCAGCAGGATCGATGTCCTTGGACAGAGCTACGAGCAGTACTTC. Residues: CASRIDVLGQSYEQYF.

The rearrangement links TRBV20-1 to TRBJ2-7; D is uncertain. Germline CDR1 is DFQATT and CDR2 is SNEGSKA (reference sequence). Trimming stripped 3 bases from V and 5 bases from J, with 8 bases between. The CDR3 runs 11 residues. The CDR3 sequence is CSASYGHEQYF. DNA for the CDR3: TGCAGTGCTAGTTATGGCCACGAGCAGTACTTC.

The rearrangement uses TRBV3-1 (or the pseudogene TRBV3-2) and TRBJ2-5; D may correspond to TRBD1 or TRBD2 (6 bases each). CDR1 is LGHDT, CDR2 YNNKEL, per germline (reference sequence). V dropped 1 base and J dropped 4 bases, with 13 bases sitting between them. This CDR3 region has 15 residues. DNA of the CDR3: TGTGCCAGCAGCCAAGCCTACGGGGGCGGAGAGACCCAGTACTTC. Its translation is CASSQAYGGGETQYF.

The V and J genes are TRBV6-2 or TRBV6-3 and TRBJ1-5; D is undetermined. V lost 2 bases and J 5 bases, leaving 4 bases between the germline ends. Germline CDR1 and CDR2: MNHEY and SVGEGT. The CDR3 totals 12 residues. The CDR3 region has the DNA TGTGCCAGCAGTTACGGGGATCAGCCCCAGCATTTT. Amino acid sequence: CASSYGDQPQHF.

The genes are TRBV2 and TRBJ2-7; 9 nucleotides match TRBD2. CDR1 is SNHLY, CDR2 FYNNEI, per germline. The CDR3 runs 14 residues. The J segment lost 2 bases and the V segment lost 7 bases, leaving 6 bases of the junction unmatched. The CDR3 is CASTAGLATYEQYF. The CDR3 nucleotides are TGTGCCAGCACAGCGGGACTAGCCACCTACGAGCAGTACTTC.